Listed below are T cell receptor beta chains from one sample, sequenced in a study of blood T cells in healthy people across ages. TCRdb reprocessed the 5' RACE reads with MiXCR, giving one entry per CDR3 protein. The sample gives 450,000 to 600,000 distinct CDR3 sequences, around 27% of which show up once; 3.6% is in the top ten. These same data were also listed under a study on T cells of mothers and their children.

Sample: blood. The receptors derive from a boy younger than 10 in good health. Both conserved end residues are part of each CDR3. The D gene is left open where the match is weak. Clone size is stated in some rows and not others, as once, few, many or a class when expanded.

d_gene,abundance,j_gene,len,v_gene,CDR3nt,CDR3aa
TRBD2,NA,TRBJ2-5,15,TRBV7-6,TGTGCCAGCAGTTCCCGACTAGCGGGGCCAGAGACCCAGTACTTC,CASSSRLAGPETQYF
NA,NA,TRBJ2-5,15,TRBV11-2,TGTGCCAGCAGCTCCGGACGGGCAGGGGAAGAGACCCAGTACTTC,CASSSGRAGEETQYF
NA,few,TRBJ1-2,15,TRBV6-5,TGTGCCAGCAGCCGGGGGTCGGGGCGAGAGGTGGGCTACACCTTC,CASSRGSGREVGYTF
NA,NA,TRBJ2-7,13,TRBV20-1,TGCAGTGCTAAAGAGGGGATGGCCTACGAGCAGTACTTC,CSAKEGMAYEQYF
NA,NA,TRBJ2-4,13,TRBV12-3/TRBV12-4,TGTGCCAGCAGTTTTACCAGGGTGGACATTCAGTACTTC,CASSFTRVDIQYF
TRBD1,NA,TRBJ2-6,16,TRBV10-2,TGCGCCATCATCGATGGACAGGATACCGGGGCCAACGTCCTGACTTTC,CAIIDGQDTGANVLTF
NA,NA,TRBJ2-1,16,TRBV6-6,TGTGCCAGCAGTCTTCGCGCAGGGGCTTCCTACAATGAGCAGTTCTTC,CASSLRAGASYNEQFF
NA,NA,TRBJ1-2,14,TRBV14,TGTGCCAGCAGCGGGCGGATGTGGAACTATGGCTACACCTTC,CASSGRMWNYGYTF
NA,few,TRBJ2-7,12,TRBV25-1,TGTGCCAGCAGTGAATATATCCACGAGCAGTACTTC,CASSEYIHEQYF
TRBD1,few,TRBJ1-6,15,TRBV7-6,TGTGCCAGCAGCTTAGTTGGGACAGGGAATTCACCCCTCCACTTT,CASSLVGTGNSPLHF
TRBD1,many,TRBJ1-5,13,TRBV6-4,TGTGCCAGCAGTGGGACAGGGAATCAGCCCCAGCATTTT,CASSGTGNQPQHF
NA,NA,TRBJ2-3,14,TRBV7-9,TGTGCCAGCAGCTCTGAAGCTATCGCGGATACGCAGTATTTT,CASSSEAIADTQYF
NA,NA,TRBJ1-1,14,TRBV7-9,TGTGCCAGCAGTGAAGAGTCAGGGTACACTGAAGCTTTCTTT,CASSEESGYTEAFF
NA,few,TRBJ2-1,16,TRBV24-1,TGTGCCACCAGTGATTTGCTGTTAGAGGGGGAGGGTGAGCAGTTCTTC,CATSDLLLEGEGEQFF
TRBD2,once,TRBJ2-1,14,TRBV18,TGTGCCAGCTCACAGACTAGCGGGGACAATGAGCAGTTCTTC,CASSQTSGDNEQFF
NA,few,TRBJ2-5,12,TRBV10-3,TGTGCCACTCGGGGAGCCCAAGAGACCCAGTACTTC,CATRGAQETQYF
NA,few,TRBJ2-4,13,TRBV3-1,TGTGCCAGCAGCCGGGTTGCCAAAAACATTCAGTACTTC,CASSRVAKNIQYF
NA,NA,TRBJ1-1,12,TRBV14,TGTGCCAGCAGCCTCATGAGCACTGAAGCTTTCTTT,CASSLMSTEAFF
TRBD1,NA,TRBJ1-2,15,TRBV20-1,TGCAGTGCCAGGGACAGCAAAGGAGCTAACTATGGCTACACCTTC,CSARDSKGANYGYTF
TRBD1,NA,TRBJ1-2,14,TRBV24-1,TGTGCCACCAGTGGCCGGGGACAGGGCTATGGCTACACCTTC,CATSGRGQGYGYTF
NA,NA,TRBJ1-4,15,TRBV20-1,TGCAGTGCCGGCTCCGGGGGGGCGGCTAATGAAAAACTGTTTTTT,CSAGSGGAANEKLFF
TRBD2,NA,TRBJ2-3,16,TRBV20-1,TGCAGTGCTACCCCGGCTGGGGGGGGTGTTGCAGATACGCAGTATTTT,CSATPAGGGVADTQYF
NA,few,TRBJ1-4,13,TRBV29-1,TGCAGCGTTGAAATGGGGACTAATGAAAAACTGTTTTTT,CSVEMGTNEKLFF
NA,NA,TRBJ2-1,14,TRBV20-1,TGCAGTGCTAGGATCCTGAGCTCCTACAATGAGCAGTTCTTC,CSARILSSYNEQFF
NA,NA,TRBJ2-3,11,TRBV12-3/TRBV12-4,TGTGCCAGCGTGAGAGGTGATACGCAGTATTTT,CASVRGDTQYF
NA,few,TRBJ2-1,11,TRBV20-1,TGCAGTGCCCAGCGGGACAATGAGCAGTTCTTC,CSAQRDNEQFF
NA,NA,TRBJ2-2,17,TRBV5-1,TGCGCCAGCAGCGTCGTAGCGGACCCTACTCCTACCGGGGAGCTGTTTTTT,CASSVVADPTPTGELFF
NA,NA,TRBJ2-4,15,TRBV10-3,TGTGCCGTCAGTGAGTCGAGCTCGATGGGGGACATTCAGTACTTC,CAVSESSSMGDIQYF
NA,NA,TRBJ2-1,14,TRBV20-1,TGCAGTGCTAGTGGCGGCAGCTCCTACAATGAGCAGTTCTTC,CSASGGSSYNEQFF
NA,few,TRBJ2-7,14,TRBV13,TGTGCCAGCAGCAACCGATCAGGGTTCGGCGAGCAGTACTTC,CASSNRSGFGEQYF
NA,few,TRBJ1-1,14,TRBV27,TGTGCCAGCAGTTTAGACTGGCTGAACACTGAAGCTTTCTTT,CASSLDWLNTEAFF
NA,NA,TRBJ1-1,15,TRBV13,TGTGCCAGCAGCTCGCCCGGGGGGCGGAACACTGAAGCTTTCTTT,CASSSPGGRNTEAFF
TRBD2,few,TRBJ2-5,18,TRBV9,TGTGCCAGCAGCAGAGGGACTAGCGGGAGGATACTCCGAGAGACCCAGTACTTC,CASSRGTSGRILRETQYF
TRBD1,NA,TRBJ1-2,14,TRBV12-3/TRBV12-4,TGTGCCAGCAGACCCGACAGGGCCTACTATGGCTACACCTTC,CASRPDRAYYGYTF
NA,NA,TRBJ2-7,14,TRBV20-1,TGCAGTGCCCGGCCAGGGACTCTTTCCTACGAGCAGTACTTC,CSARPGTLSYEQYF
TRBD1,few,TRBJ2-7,15,TRBV10-3,TGTGCCATCAGTGAGTTAGTTGCAGGGGGTTATGAGCAGTACTTC,CAISELVAGGYEQYF
NA,few,TRBJ2-7,15,TRBV3-1,TGTGCCAGCAGCCAACAGGAGGCGGCAGAATACGAGCAGTACTTC,CASSQQEAAEYEQYF
NA,few,TRBJ1-1,14,TRBV11-2,TGTGCCAGCAGCTTAGGGGTTCAGGACACTGAAGCTTTCTTT,CASSLGVQDTEAFF
TRBD2,few,TRBJ2-5,15,TRBV29-1,TGCAGCGTTGCCGGGGCTAGCGGGGTGGTAGAGACCCAGTACTTC,CSVAGASGVVETQYF
TRBD1,few,TRBJ2-6,15,TRBV2,TGTGCCAGCAGCGCCGACAGGGCTGGGGCCAACGTCCTGACTTTC,CASSADRAGANVLTF
NA,NA,TRBJ1-1,15,TRBV12-3/TRBV12-4,TGTGCCAGCAGGAGAACCGGAATATTGGGCACTGAAGCTTTCTTT,CASRRTGILGTEAFF
NA,few,TRBJ2-7,16,TRBV12-3/TRBV12-4,TGTGCCAGCAGTTTAGCGCGGGGTACTTACATCTACGAGCAGTACTTC,CASSLARGTYIYEQYF